This T cell receptor beta chain was sequenced for a study of control samples from healthy donors and cancer patients. Using immunoSEQ multiplex PCR, the repertoire was profiled, and TCRdb retains in-frame clones only, with some absent. The sample gives about 94,000 clones, about nine tenths of which show up once; about 4% is in the top ten. J lost 5 bases, V lost 1 base, and 8 bases had no gene match. The CDR3 has 18 residues. Germline-derived CDR1 and CDR2 are SGHDT and YYEEEE. This clone has just one count. The chain has TRBV5-6 and TRBJ1-6, with 11 nucleotides matching TRBD1. The source of this sequence is a woman between 18 and 29 years old in good health. The material sequenced was blood. CDR3 nucleotide sequence: TGTGCCAGCAGCTTGTATAGGACAGGGGGCCAAGATAATTCACCCCTCCACTTT. This gives the protein CASSLYRTGGQDNSPLHF.